Presented here are 18 T cell receptor beta chains from one specimen sequenced in a study of T cell repertoires in cytomegalovirus infection. TCRdb reprocessed the reads with MiXCR, giving one entry per CDR3 protein. The sample carries about 250,000 distinct CDR3 sequences, roughly 6.5% recorded once. Sequencing was done on a sample of PBMCs. The receptors originated from a human donor in good health (CMV status not recorded). Some clones in this sample may be carry-over from other donors' samples.

In this sample, this clonotype turned up many times. The chain joins TRBV7-2 to TRBJ1-6, with D perhaps TRBD1 (5 bases). Germline V gives CDR1 SGHTA, CDR2 FQGNSA. Trimming shortened V by 5 bases and J by 10 bases, and 18 bases separated the two germline ends. This CDR3 is 15 amino acids long. CDR3 DNA sequence: TGTGCCAGCAGCGATCTACTAGGGGTTTTGTCACCCCTCCACTTT. This codes for CASSDLLGVLSPLHF.

Many counts were recorded for this clonotype. The chain carries TRBV20-1 and TRBJ2-1; TRBD1 agrees at 7 bases. The CDR3 length is 14 residues. V was pared by 3 bases and J by 3 bases, with 5 bases of the junction left unmatched. From germline, CDR1 is DFQATT and CDR2 SNEGSKA (reference sequence). The CDR3 DNA is TGCAGTGCTAGTGGGACAGAAGGCTACAATGAGCAGTTCTTC. It encodes CSASGTEGYNEQFF.

This clonotype was counted ten times or more. The gene calls are TRBV12-3 or TRBV12-4 and TRBJ1-4, with D hard to call. Trimming cost V 6 bases and J 6 bases, with 11 bases left between them. This CDR3 has 13 amino acids. The CDR3 sequence is CASRPSGYEKLFF. The CDR3 DNA sequence: TGTGCCAGCAGACCCTCAGGTTATGAAAAACTGTTTTTT.

This clonotype was observed many times. The chain uses TRBV4-3 and TRBJ2-5; 8 positions match TRBD1. Germline V gene lookup returns CDR1 LGHNA and CDR2 YSLEER. Trimming removed 0 bases from V and 3 bases from J; junction bases left unmatched: 6. The CDR3 spans 16 residues. The CDR3 nucleotides are TGCGCCAGCAGCCAAGATCTCCTACAGGGGGAAGAGACCCAGTACTTC. Protein product: CASSQDLLQGEETQYF.

This clonotype was picked up many times. V gene TRBV11-2 combines with J gene TRBJ2-3, with D perhaps TRBD2 (6 bases). Germline values: CDR1 SGHAT, CDR2 FQNNGV. V was shortened by 3 bases and J by 2 bases, with 9 bases between the two germline ends. The CDR3 is 14 residues long. CDR3 sequence: CASSFGRNTDTQYF. Here the CDR3 DNA reads TGTGCCAGCAGCTTTGGGAGGAACACAGATACGCAGTATTTT.

This clonotype came up a few times. The chain combines TRBV29-1 with TRBJ2-1; 10 bases align to TRBD2. Trimming removed 6 bases from V and 10 bases from J; junction bases left unmatched: 12. This CDR3 spans 14 amino acids. Germline-derived CDR1 and CDR2 are SQVTM and ANQGSEA. CDR3 protein: CSVRAGGVSGEQFF. The CDR3 nucleotides are TGCAGCGTCCGAGCGGGGGGGGTTTCTGGGGAGCAGTTCTTC.

This clonotype showed up many times. This chain links TRBV20-1 with TRBJ2-2; D tentatively fits TRBD1 or TRBD2 (5 bases each). The CDR3 runs 15 residues. The V end was cut by 6 bases, the J end by 0 bases, with 14 bases between. Germline V gives CDR1 DFQATT, CDR2 SNEGSKA (reference sequence). This chain's CDR3 is CSAGDRTPNTGELFF. The CDR3 bases are TGCAGTGCAGGGGATCGGACTCCGAACACCGGGGAGCTGTTTTTT.

V is TRBV3-1 and J is TRBJ2-5; D gene ambiguous. V was cut by 1 base and J by 9 bases, with 18 bases left in between. CDR3 length equals 15 residues. The germline V gene encodes CDR1 LGHDT and CDR2 YNNKEL (reference sequence). The CDR3 DNA reads as TGTGCCAGCAGCCAAGGAGAAATAGAGCTTAAGGCCCAGTACTTC. It translates to CASSQGEIELKAQYF.

This clonotype was seen many times. The chain combines TRBV19 with TRBJ1-6; D call uncertain. CDR1 LNHDA and CDR2 SQIVND come from the germline V gene (reference sequence). The V end lost 3 bases, the J end lost 14 bases, and 14 bases lay between the germline ends. This CDR3 spans 13 amino acids. The CDR3: CASSMPRAATLHF. The CDR3 DNA reads TGTGCCAGTAGTATGCCCCGGGCAGCCACCCTCCACTTT.

This clonotype was counted ten times or more. The chain recombines TRBV6-5 with TRBJ2-3; no definite D call. Trimming took 0 bases from V and 4 from J, leaving 8 bases between them. CDR1 is MNHEY, CDR2 SVGAGI, per germline. This CDR3 comprises 14 residues. As DNA, the CDR3 is TGTGCCAGCAGTTACTCAGGGTCCTCAGATACGCAGTATTTT. As protein: CASSYSGSSDTQYF.

This clonotype was recorded at least ten times. The CDR3 protein is CASSIGQYNEQFF. CDR3 in DNA: TGTGCCAGTAGTATAGGACAGTACAATGAGCAGTTCTTC. V usage is TRBV19 and J usage is TRBJ2-1; maybe TRBD1 (5 bases). Trimming stripped 1 base from V and 4 bases from J, with 5 bases between. The CDR3 has 13 residues. CDR1 and CDR2 (germline): LNHDA, SQIVND (reference sequence).

In its sample, this clonotype was seen many times. The rearrangement links TRBV5-1 to TRBJ2-2; D perhaps matches TRBD2 (5 bases). This CDR3 is 11 amino acids long. Germline V gene data show CDR1 as SGHRS and CDR2 as YFSETQ. The V end lost 4 bases, the J end lost 9 bases, and 7 bases lay between the germline ends. CDR3 coding DNA: TGCGCCAGCAGCGGACTCCGGGAGCTGTTTTTT. Its protein product is CASSGLRELFF.

This clonotype was found many times. The chain has TRBV4-3 and TRBJ1-1; the match to TRBD1 covers 10 bases. Looked up from germline, CDR1 is LGHNA and CDR2 is YSLEER. With V trimmed by 3 bases and J by 1 base, 8 bases remained unmatched. This CDR3 has 17 residues. CDR3 in DNA: TGCGCCAGCAGCCATCCGGGACAGGGGTTTAGGAACACTGAAGCTTTCTTT. Its protein product is CASSHPGQGFRNTEAFF.

With respect to this clonotype: The conserved phenylalanine or tryptophan normally closing the CDR3 is absent here, so this likely arose from a read error. The genes are TRBV24-1 and TRBJ2-7; a weak D match, TRBD1 (5 bases). Trimming removed 4 bases from V and 3 bases from J, with 9 bases in between. The CDR3 spans 13 residues. In germline, CDR1 is KGHDR, CDR2 SFDVKD. The CDR3 spells CATSDRDSYEQYS. The CDR3 nucleotides read TGTGCCACCAGTGACCGAGACAGCTACGAGCAGTACTCC.

At least ten counts were recorded for this clonotype. The V and J genes are TRBV7-2 and TRBJ2-1; 15 bases agree with TRBD2. Germline trimming cut 4 bases from V and 4 bases from J; bases unmatched to any gene: 2. The CDR3 is 16 residues long. CDR1 is SGHTA, CDR2 FQGNSA, per germline. The CDR3 is CASSSGLAGGYNEQFF. Here the CDR3 DNA reads TGTGCCAGCAGCTCAGGACTAGCGGGGGGGTACAATGAGCAGTTCTTC. Variable domain in full (rest from reference TRBV7-2 and TRBJ2-1): GAGVSQSPSNKVTEKGKDVELRCDPISGHTALYWYRQSLGQGLEFLIYFQGNSAPDKSGLPSDRFSAERTGGSVSTLTIQRTQQEDSAVYLCASSSGLAGGYNEQFFGPGTRLTVL.

At least ten counts were recorded for this clonotype. V gene TRBV6-2 or TRBV6-3 combines with J gene TRBJ1-5, with D perhaps matching TRBD1 (5 bases). V was clipped by 5 bases and J by 1 base, with 12 bases between them. In germline, CDR1 is MNHEY, CDR2 SVGEGT. The CDR3 contains 15 residues. Here the CDR3 reads CASSHGKGSNQPQHF. DNA for the CDR3: TGTGCCAGCAGTCATGGTAAGGGGAGCAATCAGCCCCAGCATTTT.

This clonotype was observed at least ten times. The chain couples TRBV20-1 to TRBJ2-3; TRBD2 aligns across 8 bases. The V segment lost 0 bases and the J segment 0 bases; nucleotides outside the gene matches: 2. The CDR3 is 15 amino acids. Germline V gene sequence: CDR1 DFQATT, CDR2 SNEGSKA (reference sequence). The CDR3 sequence is CSARDERGSTDTQYF. CDR3 in DNA: TGCAGTGCTAGAGACGAGCGGGGGAGCACAGATACGCAGTATTTT.

At least ten counts were recorded for this clonotype. The chain recombines TRBV29-1 with TRBJ2-5; 12 bases are shared with TRBD1. The CDR3 extends over 15 amino acids. The trim removed 3 bases at V and 7 bases at J, leaving 9 bases unmatched. Germline V gene data show CDR1 as SQVTM and CDR2 as ANQGSEA. This CDR3 reads CSVDPGQGAVTTQYF. The CDR3 nucleotides read TGCAGCGTTGATCCGGGACAGGGGGCCGTTACGACCCAGTACTTC.